The 21 T cell receptor beta chains below come from one sample, sequenced in a study of vaccination and CD4 T cells after COVID-19. No antigen has been assigned to these receptors. Treatment meaning: approximately nine-day PBMC culture with coronavirus spike peptide pools or control peptides (ViraFEST assay). Those CD4+ T cells from the unexposed donor predate the COVID-19 pandemic (2011-2018). Cultured CD4+ T cell DNA was sequenced using the Oncomine TCR Beta short-read assay. Investigators isolated genomic DNA from cultured CD4+ T cells. One entry per CDR3 protein, called by TCRdb with MiXCR from the PCR reads. Of 9,500 to 14,000 distinct CDR3 sequences listed, 30% to 45% were seen once; the top ten hold approximately 15%. The sample consisted of CD4+ T cells from blood, cultured in vitro. The receptors were sampled from a human donor in good health.

The CDR3 region is CSVGSSGPPAQYF. In DNA, the CDR3 is TGCAGTGTCGGGTCTAGCGGCCCGCCGGCGCAGTATTTT. This chain joins TRBV20-1 and TRBJ2-3, with TRBD2 matching 7 bases. V lost 7 bases and J lost 10; bases outside the gene matches: 14. This CDR3 contains 13 residues. Germline V lookup: CDR1 DFQATT, CDR2 SNEGSKA (reference sequence).

The V gene is TRBV11-2, the J gene TRBJ2-5; 13 nucleotides agree with TRBD2. Germline loops: CDR1 SGHAT, CDR2 FQNNGV. The CDR3 totals 16 residues. Unmatched junction bases numbered 11, after V lost 4 bases and J lost 9 bases. The CDR3 sequence is CASSSTGGTSGMAQYF. Written as DNA, the CDR3 is TGTGCCAGCAGCTCGACCGGTGGGACTAGCGGGATGGCCCAGTACTTC.

V is TRBV15 and J is TRBJ2-7; 9 nucleotides align to TRBD2. The V gene's germline CDR1 is LNHNV and CDR2 YYDKDF (reference sequence). V shed 3 bases, J shed 1 base, and the junction held 10 bases outside the gene matches. The CDR3 length is 17 residues. CDR3 sequence: CATSRELSGRTSYEQYF. The CDR3 DNA sequence: TGTGCCACCAGCAGGGAATTAAGCGGGAGGACGTCCTACGAGCAGTACTTC.

V and J are TRBV5-4 and TRBJ1-2, with 9 bases lining up with TRBD1. Germline V CDR1 and CDR2: SGHNT, YYREEE (reference sequence). V was clipped by 4 bases and J by 2 bases; unmatched bases: 9. The CDR3 spans 16 residues. CDR3 amino acids: CASSGGRQGGNYGYTF. The CDR3 nucleotides are TGTGCCAGCAGCGGGGGAAGACAGGGGGGAAACTATGGCTACACCTTC.

The CDR3 DNA sequence: TGTGCCACCGCGACAGGGCTCTCCTACGAGCAGTACTTC. It yields the protein CATATGLSYEQYF. V and J are TRBV24-1 and TRBJ2-7, with 7 bases matching TRBD1. This CDR3 spans 13 amino acids. With V trimmed by 9 bases and J by 0 bases, 4 bases remained unmatched. Per the germline V gene, CDR1 is KGHDR and CDR2 is SFDVKD.

The V call is TRBV6-1, the J call TRBJ1-5; 8 nucleotides agree with TRBD1. The CDR3 is 15 residues long. The V gene's germline CDR1 is MNHNS and CDR2 SASEGT. With V trimmed by 3 bases and J by 9 bases, 10 bases remained unmatched. This CDR3 reads CASSDGGQGTRPQHF. CDR3 DNA: TGTGCCAGCAGTGATGGAGGACAGGGAACCCGGCCCCAGCATTTT.

This clonotype was counted only a few times. The chain recombines TRBV19 with TRBJ1-1; TRBD1 might be the D (5 bases). The germline V gene encodes CDR1 LNHDA and CDR2 SQIVND (reference sequence). Trimming shortened V by 9 bases and J by 1 base, and 12 bases separated the two germline ends. The CDR3 has 13 amino acids. CDR3 loop: CASGVGPNTEAFF. CDR3 coding DNA: TGTGCCAGCGGGGTGGGGCCGAACACTGAAGCTTTCTTT.

This clonotype has a handful of counts. CDR3 loop: CASSSLSRDRGTSSNQPQHF. DNA for the CDR3: TGTGCCAGCAGCTCCCTCTCTAGGGACAGGGGGACTTCTAGCAATCAGCCCCAGCATTTT. The chain recombines TRBV11-3 with TRBJ1-5, with 11 bases fitting TRBD1. CDR3 length: 20 residues. V lost 4 bases and J lost 0; bases outside the gene matches: 14. Germline lookup yields CDR1 SGHNT and CDR2 YENEEA.

This chain joins TRBV6-2 or TRBV6-3 and TRBJ2-1; weak D call: TRBD1 (6 bases). The CDR3 has 16 residues. Germline-derived CDR1 and CDR2 are MNHEY and SVGEGT. V was trimmed by 6 bases and J by 2 bases, leaving 17 bases between them. The CDR3 bases are TGTGCCAGCAGGACTATTCGGGACACCGCCTACAATGAGCAGTTCTTC. It translates to CASRTIRDTAYNEQFF.

The rearrangement joins TRBV19 to TRBJ1-1; 7 positions agree with TRBD1. Germline-derived CDR1 and CDR2 are LNHDA and SQIVND (reference sequence). V was pared by 0 bases and J by 4 bases, with 8 bases of the junction left unmatched. This CDR3 has 16 residues. The DNA for the CDR3 is TGTGCCAGTAGTATAGAGGAGAGGGGGCGCGGCACTGAAGCTTTCTTT. Translating it yields CASSIEERGRGTEAFF.

The chain recombines TRBV5-1 with TRBJ2-5; no clear D gene. The CDR3 loop spans 15 amino acids. CDR1 is SGHRS, CDR2 YFSETQ, per germline. Trimming removed 1 base from V and 2 bases from J, with 12 bases in between. The CDR3 loop reads CASSLRRRGQETQYF. Written as DNA, the CDR3 is TGCGCCAGCAGCTTGCGTAGGCGAGGTCAAGAGACCCAGTACTTC.

This clonotype was observed a handful of times. The chain recombines TRBV7-2 with TRBJ2-5; 9 bases map to TRBD2. Germline CDR1 SGHTA, CDR2 FQGNSA. Unmatched junction bases numbered 12, after V lost 3 bases and J lost 10 bases. The CDR3 has 15 amino acids. The CDR3 protein is CASSFTSGYKRGQYF. The CDR3 nucleotides are TGTGCCAGCAGCTTTACTAGCGGGTATAAGAGAGGCCAGTACTTC. Looking up the rest from reference TRBV7-2 and TRBJ2-5 gives the full variable domain: GAGVSQSPSNKVTEKGKDVELRCDPISGHTALYWYRQSLGQGLEFLIYFQGNSAPDKSGLPSDRFSAERTGGSVSTLTIQRTQQEDSAVYLCASSFTSGYKRGQYFGPGTRLLVL.

This clonotype was detected a few times. This chain uses TRBV20-1 with TRBJ2-1; TRBD2 matches 7 bases. Germline trimming cut 1 base from V and 2 bases from J; bases unmatched to any gene: 8. This CDR3 comprises 16 residues. CDR1 and CDR2 from the germline V gene are DFQATT and SNEGSKA (reference sequence). DNA for the CDR3: TGCAGTGCTAGAGGCACTGGGGACTACCCCTACAATGAGCAGTTCTTC. Translating gives CSARGTGDYPYNEQFF.

The chain carries TRBV27 and TRBJ1-2; D ambiguous. Germline CDR1 and CDR2: MNHEY and SMNVEV (reference sequence). With 8 bases removed from V and 4 bases from J, the gap between germline ends came to 11 bases. CDR3 size: 12 residues. Here the CDR3 reads CASQNQFYGYTF. CDR3 sequence (DNA): TGTGCCAGCCAGAACCAATTCTATGGCTACACCTTC.

The chain joins TRBV6-2 or TRBV6-3 to TRBJ2-7, with TRBD1 identical over 9 bases. Germline V gene lookup returns CDR1 MNHEY and CDR2 SVGEGT. V gave up 2 bases and J gave up 6 bases; unmatched junction bases: 2. The CDR3 runs 13 residues. CDR3 bases: TGTGCCAGCAGTTACACAGGGGGCGGCGAGCAGTACTTC. Translated: CASSYTGGGEQYF.

This clonotype appeared a few times. The chain links TRBV20-1 to TRBJ1-4; D is possibly TRBD1 (5 bases). Trimming removed 6 bases at V and 5 bases at J, with 13 bases between. Germline V CDR1 and CDR2: DFQATT, SNEGSKA (reference sequence). This CDR3 spans 13 amino acids. The DNA for the CDR3 is TGCAGTGCCCCCCCCCAGGGCAATGAAAAACTGTTTTTT. It is translated as CSAPPQGNEKLFF.

This clonotype was seen just once. The CDR3 loop is CASSLGAADTQYF. The CDR3 DNA is TGTGCCAGCAGTTTAGGGGCGGCAGATACGCAGTATTTT. The chain uses TRBV12-3 or TRBV12-4 and TRBJ2-3; D is ambiguous. Trimming stripped 1 base from V and 4 bases from J, with 6 bases between. The CDR3 is 13 amino acids.

This rearrangement joins TRBV27 to TRBJ1-1; D uncertain. Trimming pared 3 bases from V and 6 bases from J, leaving 17 bases between. The CDR3 is 15 amino acids. Per the germline V gene, CDR1 is MNHEY and CDR2 is SMNVEV (reference sequence). CDR3 sequence: CASSFSSGPGAEAFF. Written as DNA, the CDR3 is TGTGCCAGCAGTTTTTCCTCGGGTCCTGGCGCTGAAGCTTTCTTT.

V and J are TRBV19 and TRBJ2-5, with D uncertain. V gave up 8 bases and J gave up 5 bases, with 12 bases separating them. This CDR3 contains 12 residues. Germline assignment: CDR1 LNHDA and CDR2 SQIVND (reference sequence). As DNA, the CDR3 is TGTGCCAGTCGTCAAGCCGGGGAGACCCAGTACTTC. It is translated as CASRQAGETQYF.

This chain links TRBV5-4 with TRBJ2-2; 7 bases are a match to TRBD1. The CDR3 contains 15 residues. The ends lost 3 bases at V and 5 bases at J; junction bases unmatched: 7. Germline V lookup: CDR1 SGHNT, CDR2 YYREEE (reference sequence). Here the CDR3 DNA reads TGTGCCAGCAGCTGGGTGGGACAGCCAACCGGGGAGCTGTTTTTT. The encoded protein is CASSWVGQPTGELFF.

This chain links TRBV5-5 with TRBJ1-5; possible D gene TRBD1, 5 bases. This CDR3 comprises 17 residues. Germline assignment: CDR1 SGHKS and CDR2 YYEKEE (reference sequence). The germline V and J ends were trimmed by 3 bases and 0 bases, with 16 bases remaining between them. CDR3 sequence (DNA): TGTGCCAGCAGCTGGATAGTCAGGGTCAATAGCAATCAGCCCCAGCATTTT. Translated, it gives CASSWIVRVNSNQPQHF. The full variable domain, with the rest looked up from reference TRBV5-5 and TRBJ1-5, is DAGVTQSPTHLIKTRGQQVTLRCSPISGHKSVSWYQQVLGQGPQFIFQYYEKEERGRGNFPDRFSARQFPNYSSELNVNALLLGDSALYLCASSWIVRVNSNQPQHFGDGTRLSIL.